This T cell receptor beta chain was observed in a study of blood T cell repertoires in COVID-19 (dated by TCRdb to 2018 to 2020). With regard to the full study: The collaborator samples originated in the United States, Italy and Spain and spanned the acute and convalescent phases of COVID-19. The material from the prospective study consisted of cDNA or gDNA derived from T cells, B-cell-depleted T cells, or PBMCs. A de-identified subject ID, COVID-19 status, age in years and sex were almost always included in the sample metadata. The repertoires were made available in a free public database intended to serve as a resource for research on the immune response to SARS-CoV-2. Samples were obtained from the ongoing ImmuneRACE study (first 160 participants) and from over 1,000 subjects provided by 6 global collaborators. Deeply sampled blood TCRbeta repertoires from subjects exposed to, actively infected with, or recovered from COVID-19 were included in the dataset. Where available, HLA class I and class II types were taken from metadata supplied by the sample provider and were not determined by assay-based typing. General findings and caveats noted by the study authors: The amount of clinical and demographic metadata varied by source and participant and was provided uncurated.

One collaborating source in Seattle enrolled patients while the patients were actively infected and followed the patients over time throughout the course of disease. Whole blood was collected in K2EDTA tubes by collaborating institutions according to the institutions' own protocols. For TCRbeta analysis, collaborators shipped samples in one of three forms: frozen whole blood, isolated PBMCs, or DNA extracted from either of those sample types. Of note for this clone: Its antigen specificity is not known. The input lacks base qualities; no much larger clone sits a single base away.

TCRbeta CDR3 regions were amplified from genomic DNA by means of the immunoSEQ Assay, a bias-controlled multiplex PCR. The paper's processing steps were these. Nucleated cell counts per sample were estimated from amplification of reference gene primers within the assay. Sequence reads were collapsed and filtered to measure the absolute abundance of every unique TCRbeta CDR3 rearrangement. Productive Simpson clonality was computed per sample as the square root of Simpson's diversity index over productive rearrangements. Drawn from immuneACCESS, this table holds only the in-frame rearrangements with V and J called that TCRdb kept. Clones are partly lost; checked studies trace under half to an unresolved V gene and leave the rest unexplained. Clone size and the V and J calls come from that table; the DNA yielded D and trimming. The sample has about 310,000 clones on record, 85% to 90% of them singletons. Jointly, the top ten make up 0.8% to 1.3% of the sample.

According to the germline V gene, CDR1 reads SGHRS and CDR2 reads YFSETQ. V loses 4 bases at its end and J loses 5 bases; junction bases beyond the gene matches: 6. Its CDR3 holds 14 amino acids, cysteine through phenylalanine. The kept DNA is CDR3 alone, 42 bases in frame from the first base. This receptor was identified in a woman between 40 and 55 years old with COVID-19, enrolled during active disease. The specimen sequenced was peripheral blood. Recombination linked TRBV5-1 to TRBJ2-1, with TRBD2 matching 7 junction bases. The CDR3 protein sequence reads: CASSVEGLNNEQFF. The sequence in DNA is TGCGCCAGCAGCGTAGAGGGACTAAACAATGAGCAGTTCTTC. This CDR3, with the reference TRBV5-1 and TRBJ2-1 proteins standing in past its ends, gives the full variable domain KAGVTQTPRYLIKTRGQQVTLSCSPISGHRSVSWYQQTPGQGLQFLFEYFSETQRNKGNFPGRFSGRQFSNSRSEMNVSTLELGDSALYLCASSVEGLNNEQFFGPGTRLTVL.